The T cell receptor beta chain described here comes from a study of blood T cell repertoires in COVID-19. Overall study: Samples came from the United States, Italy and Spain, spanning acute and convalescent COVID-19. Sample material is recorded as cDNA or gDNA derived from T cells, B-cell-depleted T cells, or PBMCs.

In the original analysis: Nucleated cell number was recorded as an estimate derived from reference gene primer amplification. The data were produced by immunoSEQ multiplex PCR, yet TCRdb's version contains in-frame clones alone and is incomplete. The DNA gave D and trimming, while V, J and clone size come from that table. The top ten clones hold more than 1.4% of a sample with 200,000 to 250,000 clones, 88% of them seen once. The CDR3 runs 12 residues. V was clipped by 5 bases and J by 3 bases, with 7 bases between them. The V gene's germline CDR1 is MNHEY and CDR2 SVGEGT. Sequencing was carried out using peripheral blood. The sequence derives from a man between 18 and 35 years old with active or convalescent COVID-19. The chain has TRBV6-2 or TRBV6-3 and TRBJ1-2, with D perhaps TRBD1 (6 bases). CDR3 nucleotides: TGTGCCAGCAGTCGACAGGACTATGGCTACACCTTC. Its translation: CASSRQDYGYTF.